The 29 T cell receptor beta chains presented below share a single source sample, sequenced in a study of T cell clones after liver transplantation. Profiling relied on immunoSEQ multiplex PCR, and the TCRdb table lists in-frame clones only, not all of them. Counted here are 55,000 to 75,000 clones, approximately 63% occurring once; the ten biggest clones make up about 2.7%. The input for sequencing was CD4+ T cells from blood, taken at the roughly 15-month timepoint. The receptors were sampled from a human patient who received a liver transplant. Some T cells may be the graft donor's.

The chain couples TRBV5-6 to TRBJ1-4; D may be TRBD1 (5 bases). The CDR3 totals 13 residues. CDR1 and CDR2 (germline): SGHDT, YYEEEE. With 4 bases removed from V and 8 bases from J, the gap between germline ends came to 12 bases. The CDR3 loop is CASSQGTLEKLFF. Written as DNA, the CDR3 is TGTGCCAGCAGCCAAGGGACGTTAGAAAAACTGTTTTTT.

The CDR3 DNA reads TGTGCCAGCAGCCCTACAGGGGGGAAGAACACTGAAGCTTTCTTT. This sequence encodes CASSPTGGKNTEAFF. The chain links TRBV7-6 to TRBJ1-1, with 8 bases that match TRBD1. J lost 1 base, V lost 5 bases, and 6 bases had no gene match. Per the germline V gene, CDR1 is SGHVS and CDR2 is FNYEAQ. The CDR3 is 15 amino acids.

The V call is TRBV28, the J call TRBJ2-5, with D perhaps TRBD2 (6 bases). The V end lost 10 bases, the J end lost 3 bases, and 21 bases lay between the germline ends. The CDR3 contains 15 residues. The germline V gene has CDR1 MDHEN and CDR2 SYDVKM. DNA for the CDR3: TGTGCCACACAACCGGGACTTGGGGAGGAAGAGACCCAGTACTTC. This encodes CATQPGLGEEETQYF.

This clone was seen a single time. This chain joins TRBV7-9 and TRBJ1-1; no reliable D call. The V and J ends lost 4 bases and 8 bases respectively, with 5 bases between them. Germline assignment: CDR1 SEHNR and CDR2 FQNEAQ (reference sequence). The CDR3 contains 10 residues. CDR3 protein: CASSSVEAFF. The CDR3, as DNA: TGTGCCAGCAGCTCCGTAGAAGCTTTCTTT.

This clone was found a few times. The chain couples TRBV7-8 to TRBJ2-2; D is unclear. This CDR3 region has 14 residues. Trimming pared 5 bases from V and 5 bases from J, leaving 12 bases between. Germline CDR1 and CDR2: SGHVS and FQNEAQ. CDR3 in DNA: TGTGCCAGCAGCCGATATATTGGTACCGGGGAGCTGTTTTTT. Its translation: CASSRYIGTGELFF.

The chain couples TRBV7-2 to TRBJ1-6, with D possibly TRBD1 on 5 matching bases. Trimming shortened V by 5 bases and J by 6 bases, and 14 bases separated the two germline ends. The CDR3 is 15 residues long. The germline CDR1 and CDR2 sequences are SGHTA and FQGNSA. This chain's CDR3 is CASSPHQGSNSPLHF. The CDR3 DNA reads TGTGCCAGCAGCCCACACCAGGGTAGTAATTCACCCCTCCACTTT. Together with reference TRBV7-2 and TRBJ1-6, the CDR3 gives the full variable domain: GAGVSQSPSNKVTEKGKDVELRCDPISGHTALYWYRQSLGQGLEFLIYFQGNSAPDKSGLPSDRFSAERTGGSVSTLTIQRTQQEDSAVYLCASSPHQGSNSPLHFGNGTRLTVT.

The rearrangement links TRBV6-6 to TRBJ2-7; 10 positions agree with TRBD1. The CDR3 length is 12 residues. Germline loops: CDR1 MNHNY, CDR2 SVGAGI (reference sequence). J gave up 9 bases and V 5 bases, and 4 bases lay outside the gene matches. The CDR3 here is CASSPDRGTQYF. CDR3 DNA: TGTGCCAGCAGTCCGGACAGGGGGACGCAGTACTTC.

The chain combines TRBV5-1 with TRBJ2-5; D remains ambiguous. Germline CDR1 SGHRS, CDR2 YFSETQ. The CDR3 covers 11 residues. Trimming shortened V by 6 bases and J by 1 base, and 4 bases separated the two germline ends. CDR3 region: CASMGQETQYF. CDR3 DNA sequence: TGCGCCAGCATGGGCCAAGAGACCCAGTACTTC.

The genes are TRBV27 and TRBJ2-7; either TRBD1 or TRBD2 may supply D (6 bases each). V was trimmed by 6 bases and J by 4 bases, leaving 13 bases between them. Per the germline V gene, CDR1 is MNHEY and CDR2 is SMNVEV (reference sequence). The CDR3 sequence is 13 residues long. CDR3 nucleotide sequence: TGTGCCAGCAGCCCACAGGGAGGATACGAGCAGTACGTC. This translates into CASSPQGGYEQYV.

Of note for this clone: Other nucleotide sequences in the sample specify the same CDR3. The chain has TRBV28 and TRBJ1-4; D is uncertain. CDR3 length: 12 residues. Trimming took 8 bases from V and 0 from J, leaving 4 bases between them. CDR1 is MDHEN, CDR2 SYDVKM, per germline. The chain's CDR3 is CASSSTNEKLFF. The CDR3 DNA reads TGTGCCAGCTCCTCAACTAATGAAAAACTGTTTTTT.

This clone has just one count. The chain employs TRBV29-1 and TRBJ1-5; TRBD1 might be the D (5 bases). V was trimmed by 4 bases and J by 4 bases, leaving 11 bases between them. The CDR3 has 13 amino acids. Germline values: CDR1 SQVTM, CDR2 ANQGSEA. The DNA for the CDR3 is TGCAGCGTTGGGGGGGATGGGAATCAGCCCCAGCATTTT. Amino acid sequence: CSVGGDGNQPQHF.

CDR3 DNA: TGTGCCAGCAGCGTATCGGGTACGACTAATGAAAAACTGTTTTTT. This translates into CASSVSGTTNEKLFF. The chain is built from TRBV9 and TRBJ1-4; D not certain. With 1 base removed from V and 2 bases from J, the gap between germline ends came to 9 bases. There are 15 residues in the CDR3. Per the germline V gene, CDR1 is SGDLS and CDR2 is YYNGEE.

This chain uses TRBV5-1 with TRBJ1-4, with a tentative D call TRBD1 (6 bases). The ends were cut back, 5 bases at V and 4 bases at J, with 21 bases in the middle. This CDR3 spans 17 amino acids. Germline loops: CDR1 SGHRS, CDR2 YFSETQ. DNA of the CDR3: TGCGCCAGCAGGTTGAACCAAATACAGGGCGTTAATGAAAAACTGTTTTTT. Translated: CASRLNQIQGVNEKLFF.

This clone was recorded only once. The V gene is TRBV5-6, the J gene TRBJ1-2; D is unresolved. The germline gives CDR1 SGHDT, CDR2 YYEEEE. The CDR3 extends over 16 amino acids. V was pared by 4 bases and J by 0 bases, with 16 bases between. The CDR3 region has the DNA TGTGCCAGCAGCCCTTTAGACATGCAGGCTAACTATGGCTACACCTTC. Its protein is CASSPLDMQANYGYTF.

The V gene is TRBV19, the J gene TRBJ2-1, with 7 bases lining up with TRBD1. CDR3 length: 15 residues. After removal of 6 bases from V and 9 bases from J, the junction contained 14 bases not matched to a gene. CDR1 and CDR2 (germline): LNHDA, SQIVND (reference sequence). CDR3 loop: CASRNRAGGKAEQFF. The CDR3 nucleotides read TGTGCCAGTAGGAATAGAGCAGGGGGTAAGGCTGAGCAGTTCTTC.

This sequence joins TRBV5-1 and TRBJ1-4; 7 nucleotides align to TRBD1. The germline V gene encodes CDR1 SGHRS and CDR2 YFSETQ. V shed 3 bases, J shed 7 bases, and the junction held 12 bases outside the gene matches. The CDR3 length is 16 residues. For the CDR3, the DNA is TGCGCCAGCAGCTCGAACCCCGGGACAGAGATTGAAAAACTGTTTTTT. It translates to CASSSNPGTEIEKLFF. Drawing the rest from reference TRBV5-1 and TRBJ1-4, the complete variable domain is KAGVTQTPRYLIKTRGQQVTLSCSPISGHRSVSWYQQTPGQGLQFLFEYFSETQRNKGNFPGRFSGRQFSNSRSEMNVSTLELGDSALYLCASSSNPGTEIEKLFFGSGTQLSVL.

A few counts support this clone. The chain has TRBV19 and TRBJ1-1, with 7 bases fitting TRBD1. The length of the CDR3 is 15 residues. From germline, CDR1 is LNHDA and CDR2 SQIVND (reference sequence). V shed 6 bases and J 6 bases; nucleotides not matched to a gene: 13. CDR3 nucleotide sequence: TGTGCCAGTAGGAGACTCGGGACAGAAGGGTCTGAAGCTTTCTTT. Protein product: CASRRLGTEGSEAFF.

Here the CDR3 DNA reads TGCGCCAGCAGCTTTTGGGGGGGCCCTGGAAACACCATATATTTT. It translates to CASSFWGGPGNTIYF. This sequence joins TRBV5-1 and TRBJ1-3, with D maybe TRBD1 (6 bases). This CDR3 has 15 amino acids. Germline V gene sequence: CDR1 SGHRS, CDR2 YFSETQ. Trimming took 2 bases from V and 2 from J, leaving 11 bases between them.

This rearrangement joins TRBV30 to TRBJ2-1; D might be TRBD1 (5 bases). Trimming pared 4 bases from V and 0 bases from J, leaving 10 bases between. This CDR3 region has 14 residues. Looked up from germline, CDR1 is GTSNPN and CDR2 is SVGIG (reference sequence). For the CDR3, the DNA is TGTGCCTGGACCTACAGGAGCTCCTACAATGAGCAGTTCTTC. It encodes CAWTYRSSYNEQFF.

The rearrangement links TRBV19 to TRBJ2-1; TRBD2 agrees at 11 bases. The CDR3 runs 18 residues. Looked up from germline, CDR1 is LNHDA and CDR2 is SQIVND (reference sequence). J was trimmed by 9 bases and V by 3 bases; bases with no gene match: 16. This chain's CDR3 is CASSIKGSGRGSVGEQFF. The DNA for the CDR3 is TGTGCCAGTAGTATTAAGGGTAGCGGGAGGGGATCGGTTGGTGAGCAGTTCTTC.

The V call is TRBV14, the J call TRBJ2-5, with D unresolved. This CDR3 is built from 13 residues. Trimming took off 1 base at V and 7 bases at J, with 10 bases between the two ends. Germline CDR1 reads SGHDN; CDR2 reads FVKESK. The chain's CDR3 is CASSQVGSATQYF. The CDR3 DNA reads as TGTGCCAGCAGCCAAGTAGGCTCGGCGACCCAGTACTTC. The full variable domain, completed using reference TRBV14 and TRBJ2-5, is EAGVTQFPSHSVIEKGQTVTLRCDPISGHDNLYWYRRVMGKEIKFLLHFVKESKQDESGMPNNRFLAERTGGTYSTLKVQPAELEDSGVYFCASSQVGSATQYFGPGTRLLVL.

This clone was observed once. This same CDR3 is encoded by further DNA sequences in the sample. The chain uses TRBV29-1 and TRBJ2-5; D is ambiguous. V was cut by 4 bases and J by 2 bases, with 2 bases left in between. The germline V gene encodes CDR1 SQVTM and CDR2 ANQGSEA. This CDR3 has 10 residues. DNA for the CDR3: TGCAGCGTTGGGCAAGAGACCCAGTACTTC. Amino acid sequence: CSVGQETQYF.

The rearrangement links TRBV5-5 to TRBJ2-7, with 7 bases identical to TRBD2. The CDR3 extends over 15 amino acids. V trimming: 3 bases; J trimming: 3 bases; junction bases outside the gene matches: 9. The germline V gene has CDR1 SGHKS and CDR2 YYEKEE (reference sequence). The CDR3 DNA reads as TGTGCCAGCAGCTCAGGACTAGTCGGTCTCTACGAGCAGTACGTC. It codes for CASSSGLVGLYEQYV.

This clone was counted a few times. The chain carries TRBV28 and TRBJ2-7; D may be TRBD2 (7 bases). Trimming took off 4 bases at V and 0 bases at J, with 16 bases between the two ends. This CDR3 region has 16 residues. Germline-derived CDR1 and CDR2 are MDHEN and SYDVKM. The CDR3 protein is CASSSRGGMNSYEQYF. Written as DNA, the CDR3 is TGTGCCAGCAGTTCGAGGGGGGGAATGAACTCCTACGAGCAGTACTTC. Full variable domain (remainder filled in from reference TRBV28 and TRBJ2-7): DVKVTQSSRYLVKRTGEKVFLECVQDMDHENMFWYRQDPGLGLRLIYFSYDVKMKEKGDIPEGYSVSREKKERFSLILESASTNQTSMYLCASSSRGGMNSYEQYFGPGTRLTVT.

V and J are TRBV10-3 and TRBJ2-2, with D perhaps given as TRBD1 or TRBD2 (5 bases each). Germline CDR1 is ENHRY and CDR2 is SYGVKD. V was cut by 6 bases and J by 7 bases, with 12 bases left in between. This CDR3 region has 13 residues. CDR3 region: CAISSRDDGELFF. The CDR3 coding sequence is TGTGCCATCAGCTCCAGGGACGACGGGGAGCTGTTTTTT.

The chain joins TRBV7-8 to TRBJ1-2; D gene uncertain. Germline CDR1 is SGHVS and CDR2 is FQNEAQ. Between the trimmed V and J ends, which lost 5 bases and 5 bases, there was a span of 12 bases. CDR3 length: 13 amino acids. CDR3 DNA: TGTGCCAGCAGCGAGAGGCAGGTATATGGCTACACCTTC. This sequence encodes CASSERQVYGYTF.

V is TRBV9 and J is TRBJ1-2; D is ambiguous. CDR1 is SGDLS and CDR2 is YYNGEE in the germline V gene. CDR3 size: 13 residues. The V end lost 4 bases, the J end lost 1 base, and 8 bases lay between the germline ends. CDR3 bases: TGTGCCAGCAGCTATCACAATAACTATGGCTACACCTTC. Translating gives CASSYHNNYGYTF. Complete variable domain (other parts from reference TRBV9 and TRBJ1-2): DSGVTQTPKHLITATGQRVTLRCSPRSGDLSVYWYQQSLDQGLQFLIQYYNGEERAKGNILERFSAQQFPDLHSELNLSSLELGDSALYFCASSYHNNYGYTFGSGTRLTVV.

The chain carries TRBV6-6 and TRBJ2-7; TRBD1 is a possible D gene (6 bases). Trimming removed 5 bases at V and 4 bases at J, with 12 bases between. This CDR3 has 13 residues. CDR1 is MNHNY, CDR2 SVGAGI, per germline (reference sequence). The DNA of the CDR3 is TGTGCCAGCAGTCCACAAACAGGGTACGAGCAGTACTTC. Protein sequence: CASSPQTGYEQYF.

This chain links TRBV5-5 with TRBJ2-7; 11 nucleotides agree with TRBD2. Germline V gives CDR1 SGHKS, CDR2 YYEKEE (reference sequence). V trimming: 7 bases; J trimming: 3 bases; junction bases outside the gene matches: 3. CDR3 length: 13 residues. CDR3 residues: CASAGLAGYEQYF. The DNA of the CDR3 is TGTGCCAGCGCCGGACTAGCGGGCTACGAGCAGTACTTC.